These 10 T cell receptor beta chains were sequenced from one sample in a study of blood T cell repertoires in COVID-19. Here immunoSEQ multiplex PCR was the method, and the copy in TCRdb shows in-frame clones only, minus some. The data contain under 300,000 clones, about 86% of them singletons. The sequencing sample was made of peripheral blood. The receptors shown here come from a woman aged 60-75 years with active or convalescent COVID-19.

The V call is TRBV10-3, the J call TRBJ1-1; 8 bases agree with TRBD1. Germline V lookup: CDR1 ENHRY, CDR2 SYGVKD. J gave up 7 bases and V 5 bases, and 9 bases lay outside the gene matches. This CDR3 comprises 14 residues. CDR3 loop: CAISLGQGSGEAFF. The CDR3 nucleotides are TGTGCCATCAGTTTAGGACAGGGCAGCGGTGAAGCTTTCTTT.

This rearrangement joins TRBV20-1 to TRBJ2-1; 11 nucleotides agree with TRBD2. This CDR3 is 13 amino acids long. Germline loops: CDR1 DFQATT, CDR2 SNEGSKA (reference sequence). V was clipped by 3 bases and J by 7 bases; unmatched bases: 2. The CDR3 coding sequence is TGCAGTGCTAGTAGACTAGCGGGGAATGAGCAGTTCTTC. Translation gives CSASRLAGNEQFF.

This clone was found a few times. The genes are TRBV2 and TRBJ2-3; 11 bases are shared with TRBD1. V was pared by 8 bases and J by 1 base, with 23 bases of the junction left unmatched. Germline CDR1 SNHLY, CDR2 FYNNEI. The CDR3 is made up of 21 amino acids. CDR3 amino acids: CASFSPPGQGAAAVGTDTQYF. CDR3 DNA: TGTGCCAGCTTCTCCCCCCCCGGACAGGGGGCGGCGGCGGTCGGCACAGATACGCAGTATTTT. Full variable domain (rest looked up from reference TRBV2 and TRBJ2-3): EPEVTQTPSHQVTQMGQEVILRCVPISNHLYFYWYRQILGQKVEFLVSFYNNEISEKSEIFDDQFSVERPDGSNFTLKIRSTKLEDSAMYFCASFSPPGQGAAAVGTDTQYFGPGTRLTVL.

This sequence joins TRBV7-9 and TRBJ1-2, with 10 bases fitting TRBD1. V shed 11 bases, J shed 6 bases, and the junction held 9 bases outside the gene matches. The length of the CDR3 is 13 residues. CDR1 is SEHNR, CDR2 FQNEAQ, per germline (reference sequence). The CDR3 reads CASRQGAKDGYTF. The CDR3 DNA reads TGTGCCTCGAGACAGGGGGCAAAGGATGGCTACACCTTC.

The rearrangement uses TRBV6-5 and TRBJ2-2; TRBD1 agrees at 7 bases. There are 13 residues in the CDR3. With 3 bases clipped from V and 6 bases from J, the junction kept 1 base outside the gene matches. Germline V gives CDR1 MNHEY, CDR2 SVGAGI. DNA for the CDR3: TGTGCCAGCAGTTATCAGGGGGCCGGGGAGCTGTTTTTT. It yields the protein CASSYQGAGELFF.

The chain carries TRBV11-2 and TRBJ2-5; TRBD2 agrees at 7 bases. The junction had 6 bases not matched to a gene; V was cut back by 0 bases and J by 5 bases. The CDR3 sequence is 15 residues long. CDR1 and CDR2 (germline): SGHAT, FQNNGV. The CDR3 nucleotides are TGTGCCAGCAGCTTAGACGGGACTATAAGGGAGACCCAGTACTTC. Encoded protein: CASSLDGTIRETQYF.

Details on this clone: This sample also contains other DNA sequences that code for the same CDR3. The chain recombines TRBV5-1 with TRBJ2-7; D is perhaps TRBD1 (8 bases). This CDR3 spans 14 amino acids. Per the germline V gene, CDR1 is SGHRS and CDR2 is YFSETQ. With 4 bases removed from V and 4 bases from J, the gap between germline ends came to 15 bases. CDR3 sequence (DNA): TGCGCCAGCAGCCTAGACAGGGGAGGGTACGAGCAGTACTTC. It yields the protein CASSLDRGGYEQYF.

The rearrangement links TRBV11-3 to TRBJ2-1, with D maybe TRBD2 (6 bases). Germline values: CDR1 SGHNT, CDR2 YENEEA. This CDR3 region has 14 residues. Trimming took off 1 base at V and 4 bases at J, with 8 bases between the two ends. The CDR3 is CASSLGGLYNEQFF. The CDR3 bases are TGTGCCAGCAGCTTAGGGGGACTGTACAATGAGCAGTTCTTC. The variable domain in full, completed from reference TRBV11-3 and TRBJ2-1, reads EAGVVQSPRYKIIEKKQPVAFWCNPISGHNTLYWYLQNLGQGPELLIRYENEEAVDDSQLPKDRFSAERLKGVDSTLKIQPAELGDSAVYLCASSLGGLYNEQFFGPGTRLTVL.

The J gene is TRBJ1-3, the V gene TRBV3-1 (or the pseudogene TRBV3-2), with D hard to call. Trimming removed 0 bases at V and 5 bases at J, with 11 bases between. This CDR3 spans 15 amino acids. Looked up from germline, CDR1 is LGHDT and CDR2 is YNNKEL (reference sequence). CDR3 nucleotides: TGTGCCAGCAGCCAAGATTTGGCCGGGAGAAACACCATATATTTT. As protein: CASSQDLAGRNTIYF.

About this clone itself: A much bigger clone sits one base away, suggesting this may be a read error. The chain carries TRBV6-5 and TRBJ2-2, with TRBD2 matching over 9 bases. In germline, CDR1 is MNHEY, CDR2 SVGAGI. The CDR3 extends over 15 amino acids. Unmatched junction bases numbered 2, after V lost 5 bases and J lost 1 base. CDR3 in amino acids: CASSRSGGNTGELFF. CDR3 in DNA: TGTGCCAGCAGTCGTAGCGGGGGGAACACCGGGGAGCTGTTTTTT.